This TCR beta chain originates from a study of monozygotic twins with inflammatory bowel disease. The CDR3 consists of 11 residues. Germline V CDR1 and CDR2: KGHDR, SFDVKD. Across eight separate reactions for each sample, cDNA was made. TCRdb reworked the 5' RACE reads into one entry per CDR3 protein, no DNA. The listing contains about 330,000 distinct CDR3 sequences. The sequence derives from a human donor with ulcerative colitis or Crohn's disease, or a healthy co-twin of an affected twin (not recorded which). The source material was blood. This rearrangement joins TRBV24-1 to TRBJ2-4. The CDR3 loop reads CATPGCIYRIF.